What follows is one T cell receptor (beta chain) and its context. Categorization into cohorts depended on clinical history that participants reported. This specimen comes from a study of blood T cell repertoires in COVID-19. The table came from immunoSEQ multiplex PCR; TCRdb's copy has only in-frame clones and leaves some out. The sample records about 150,000 clones, 85% being singletons. V was cut by 8 bases and J by 6 bases, with 14 bases left in between. The CDR3 is 13 amino acids. Per germline, CDR1 LNHDA and CDR2 SQIVND (reference sequence). The genes are TRBV19 and TRBJ1-5; D might be TRBD1 (6 bases). The sequenced material came from PBMCs or T cells enriched from blood (not recorded which). The TCR sequence derives from a middle-aged woman who had recovered from COVID-19. The CDR3 nucleotides read TGTGCCAGTCAGGGCCAGGGGTCTCAGCCCCAGCATTTT. It is translated as CASQGQGSQPQHF.